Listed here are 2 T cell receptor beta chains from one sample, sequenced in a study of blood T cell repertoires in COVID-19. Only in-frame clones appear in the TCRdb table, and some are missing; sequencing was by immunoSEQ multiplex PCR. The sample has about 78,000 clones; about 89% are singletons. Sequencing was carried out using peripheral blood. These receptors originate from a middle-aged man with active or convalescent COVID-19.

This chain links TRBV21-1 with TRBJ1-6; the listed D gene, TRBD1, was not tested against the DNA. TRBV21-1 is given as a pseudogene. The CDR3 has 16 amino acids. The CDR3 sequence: CASSEGGDRDNSPLHF. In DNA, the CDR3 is TGTGCCAGCAGCGAAGGCGGGGACAGGGATAATTCACCCCTCCACTTT.

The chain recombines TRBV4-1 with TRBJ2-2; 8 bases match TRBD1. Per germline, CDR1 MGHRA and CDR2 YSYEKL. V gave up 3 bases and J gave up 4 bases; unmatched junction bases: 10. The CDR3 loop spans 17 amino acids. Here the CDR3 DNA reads TGCGCCAGCAGCCAGCCTCCGGACAGGGCCTTCACCGGGGAGCTGTTTTTT. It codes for CASSQPPDRAFTGELFF.